The clone carrying this TCR beta chain was recorded a few times. The target antigen is unknown. With a J-beta primer mix and a sample-barcoded 5' primer, a second PCR ran about 7 to 12 cycles. TCRdb recomputed calls from the 5' RACE reads with MiXCR, one row per CDR3 protein. This repertoire shows around 520,000 distinct CDR3 sequences, roughly a quarter found once; its top ten account for approximately 3.3%. The data belong to a study of blood T cells in healthy people across ages. This CDR3 contains 13 residues. V gave up 8 bases and J gave up 3 bases, with 14 bases separating them. CDR1 MNHNS and CDR2 SASEGT come from the germline V gene. Points from the study as a whole: TCR beta diversity was tightly associated with the proportion of naive T cells. Unknown CMV status may confound age-related changes in expanded clones.

Healthy individuals of Caucasian origin from Russia, aged about 6 to 100, served as donors. These records were also assigned to another study, of T cells of mothers and their children. This second study notes: A second PCR was performed with the M1S primer. This primer added sample barcodes and 2-4 random nucleotides.

The rearrangement joins TRBV6-1 to TRBJ2-7; D perhaps matches TRBD1 (6 bases). The sample was blood. The TCR was taken from a boy younger than 10 in good health. The DNA for the CDR3 is TGTGCCAGCGAAAGGCAGGGGCTCTACGAGCAGTACTTC. This translates into CASERQGLYEQYF.